A selection of T cell receptor beta chains follows, all from one sample in a study of T cells in tuberculosis. Sequencing used immunoSEQ multiplex PCR; TCRdb keeps in-frame clones, though not all of them. Here the sample spans 20,000 to 25,000 clones, almost 97% being singletons. The material sequenced was PBMCs. These receptors originate from a donor aged 10-35 years with latent tuberculosis or without tuberculosis infection. Each CDR3 is given with its conserved first and last residue. Each record gives: V gene, clone size, J gene, D gene, CDR3 DNA, CDR3 protein. A D gene is named only where the DNA matches it firmly. Where a row states a size, it is once, few, many or the class of an expanded clone; other rows omit it.

TRBV11-2,.,TRBJ2-5,.,TGTGCCAGCAGCTTAGGGGGAGGAATGGAGACCCAGTACTTC,CASSLGGGMETQYF
TRBV29-1,.,TRBJ1-1,.,TGCAGCGTTAGGGGGTCCGGTGAAGCTTTCTTT,CSVRGSGEAFF
TRBV7-9,.,TRBJ2-5,.,TGTGCCAGCAGTCCTGGGCGCCGATTCCGTGGGACCCAGTACTTC,CASSPGRRFRGTQYF
TRBV11-2,.,TRBJ2-7,.,TGTGCCAGCAGCTCAAAGAACAGGGTGGAGTACTTC,CASSSKNRVEYF
TRBV15,.,TRBJ1-1,.,TGTGCCACCAGCAGAGGATACAGGGTGAGGACAGAGAACACTGAAGCTTTCTTT,CATSRGYRVRTENTEAFF
TRBV12-5,once,TRBJ1-1,TRBD1,TGTGCTAGTGGTTGGAGTCCGGGACAGGGAATCAATGAAGCTTTCTTT,CASGWSPGQGINEAFF
TRBV5-1,.,TRBJ2-6,.,TGCGCCAGCAGCTTGGGACAGATAAGGTTAGCTGGGGCCAACGTCCTGACTTTC,CASSLGQIRLAGANVLTF
TRBV7-8,few,TRBJ2-7,.,TGTGCCAGCAGCACTCAGGATTACGAGCAGTACTTC,CASSTQDYEQYF
TRBV9,.,TRBJ2-7,.,TGTGCCAGCAGCGTAGGGGCAGGGGCTCGATCGGTCTACGAGCAGTACTTC,CASSVGAGARSVYEQYF
TRBV9,.,TRBJ1-2,.,TGTGCCAGCAGCGGAATACTTCGGGACTCCCAACAGGTGGGCTATGGCTACACCTTC,CASSGILRDSQQVGYGYTF
TRBV2,once,TRBJ1-1,.,TGTGCCAGCTGCTCCCTGGGGCAGGCGAGTGAAGCTTTCTTT,CASCSLGQASEAFF
TRBV30,.,TRBJ2-3,TRBD2,TGTGCCTGGAGTGTAGCGGGAGCTTGGGCAGATACGCAGTATTTT,CAWSVAGAWADTQYF
TRBV29-1,.,TRBJ1-2,.,TGCAGCGTTGAGTCTTTGCGCGAGGCGAGTGACAGCGACTATGGCTACACCTTC,CSVESLREASDSDYGYTF
TRBV18,.,TRBJ1-5,.,TGTGCCAGCTCACCTCCAGGGCCCTATCAGCCCCAGCATTTT,CASSPPGPYQPQHF
TRBV13,.,TRBJ2-1,.,TGTGCCAGCAGCTCGGCAGGATACGGTGAGCAGTTCTTC,CASSSAGYGEQFF
TRBV15,.,TRBJ2-1,TRBD2,TGTGCCACCAGCAGAGGGAGCGGGAGAGCATACAATGAGCAGTTCTTC,CATSRGSGRAYNEQFF
TRBV7-3,.,TRBJ1-5,TRBD1,TGTGCCAGCAGCTCGGACAGGGACCTGCCCCAGCATTTT,CASSSDRDLPQHF
TRBV7-3,.,TRBJ2-3,TRBD2,TGTGCCAGCAGCGCTTCAGGACTAGCGGGGGCCCAGGGAGATACGCAGTATTTT,CASSASGLAGAQGDTQYF
TRBV6-1,.,TRBJ2-5,.,TGTGCCAGCAGTTTAGATGGGGCAGTTCAAGAGACCCAGTACTTC,CASSLDGAVQETQYF
TRBV5-5,.,TRBJ1-2,TRBD1,TGTGCCAGCAGCTTGCCCCGTTCAGGGGGTGGCTATGGCTACACCTTC,CASSLPRSGGGYGYTF
TRBV19,.,TRBJ1-1,.,TGTGCCAGTAGTACTCTCGTAGAGAACACTGAAGCTTTCTTT,CASSTLVENTEAFF
TRBV6-5,.,TRBJ1-3,.,TGTGCCAGCAGTTACGGGAGCGACTCTGGAAACACCATATATTTT,CASSYGSDSGNTIYF
TRBV29-1,.,TRBJ1-2,.,TGCAGCGTTGAAGGGGGCGGTGGCTACACCTTC,CSVEGGGGYTF
TRBV2,once,TRBJ2-7,TRBD2,TGTGCCAGCAGGGAGGGACTAGCGGGGGTCCGTTACGAGCAGTACTTC,CASREGLAGVRYEQYF
TRBV7-3,.,TRBJ2-5,TRBD2,TGTGCCAGCAGCCGGACTAGCGAGGCTTGGGAGACCCAGTACTTC,CASSRTSEAWETQYF
TRBV11-2,.,TRBJ1-1,.,TGTGCCAGACTCAGGGCTACAGCGATTGGGAACACTGAAGCTTTCTTT,CARLRATAIGNTEAFF
TRBV30,.,TRBJ1-1,TRBD1,TGTGCCTGGGCCACAGGGGTTGACACTGAAGCTTTCTTT,CAWATGVDTEAFF
TRBV5-1,.,TRBJ2-7,TRBD1,TGCGCCAGCAGCTTGGAACAGGACAGGGGATATACCCCGTCTTACTACGAGCAGTACTTC,CASSLEQDRGYTPSYYEQYF
TRBV30,.,TRBJ2-3,.,TGTGCCTGGAGTGTTCAGCGGACCGGCACAGATACGCAGTATTTT,CAWSVQRTGTDTQYF
TRBV5-6,.,TRBJ1-4,.,TGTGCCAGCAGCTTGGTGGGGAGAGGAGGATCTAATGAAAAACTGTTTTTT,CASSLVGRGGSNEKLFF
TRBV29-1,.,TRBJ2-7,.,TGCAGCATTGGTCAGGGGAACGAGCAGTACTTC,CSIGQGNEQYF
TRBV14,.,TRBJ2-2,.,TGTGCCAGCAGCCAAGTTCGGGGCGGGGAGCTGTTTTTT,CASSQVRGGELFF
TRBV7-2,.,TRBJ2-1,TRBD2,TGTGCCAGCAGCCCCTTTAGCGGGGGCTATGAGCAGTTCTTC,CASSPFSGGYEQFF
TRBV7-9,.,TRBJ2-3,.,TGTGCCAGCAGCCCCTACTACCGATACACAGATACGCAGTATTTT,CASSPYYRYTDTQYF
TRBV7-2,once,TRBJ1-4,TRBD1,TGTGCCAGCAGCTTAGCCGACAGGGGATTTGAAAAACTGTTTTTT,CASSLADRGFEKLFF
TRBV5-4,.,TRBJ1-1,TRBD1,TGTGCCAGCAGCTTGGTCCTCCAGGGGGCACACGGAACTGAAGCTTTCTTT,CASSLVLQGAHGTEAFF
TRBV6-6,.,TRBJ2-1,.,TGTGCCAGCAGCCGCCAGGATACCTCCTACAATGAGCAGTTCTTC,CASSRQDTSYNEQFF
TRBV7-9,.,TRBJ1-1,.,TGTGCCAGCAGCTTAGCGGGGGGAGGGAACACTGAAGCTTTCTTT,CASSLAGGGNTEAFF
TRBV5-1,.,TRBJ1-1,TRBD1,TGCGCCAGCAGGCAGGACAGGGGCGAGTTCACTGAAGCTTTCTTT,CASRQDRGEFTEAFF
TRBV29-1,.,TRBJ1-1,TRBD1,TGCAGCCTAACCGGGACAGGGGCTCTGAACACTGAAGCTTTCTTT,CSLTGTGALNTEAFF
TRBV6-1,.,TRBJ1-1,.,TGTGCCAGCAGACGACAGAACACTGAAGCTTTCTTT,CASRRQNTEAFF
TRBV4-3,once,TRBJ1-6,TRBD1,TGCGCCAGCAGCTCGGGACAGGAGTATTCACCCCTCCACTTT,CASSSGQEYSPLHF
TRBV19,.,TRBJ2-1,.,TGTGCCAGTAGTATTGTTTCCCCGGATGAGCAGTTCTTC,CASSIVSPDEQFF
TRBV19,.,TRBJ1-2,.,TGTGCCAGTGCGACAGGAACTAACTATGGCTACACCTTC,CASATGTNYGYTF
TRBV5-1,.,TRBJ2-2,.,TGCGCCAGCAGCTTGGGAGGGTTGGACACCGGGGAGCTGTTTTTT,CASSLGGLDTGELFF
TRBV18,.,TRBJ2-5,TRBD2,TGTGCCAGCTCATTATCCCTAGCGGGGACTGAGACCCAGTACTTC,CASSLSLAGTETQYF
TRBV4-1,.,TRBJ2-7,TRBD2,TGCGCCAGCAGCGGGCTGGGGCTAGCGGGAGATCAAGGGTCGTACGAGCAGTACTTC,CASSGLGLAGDQGSYEQYF
TRBV9,.,TRBJ2-4,.,TGTGCCAGCAGCCCCCGACCGGGACACAATGTAGACATTCAGTACTTC,CASSPRPGHNVDIQYF
TRBV7-2,.,TRBJ1-2,.,TGTGCCAGCAGCTTGACAGTTCTCAACGGGGGCTACACCTTC,CASSLTVLNGGYTF
TRBV4-3,.,TRBJ1-2,TRBD1,TGCGCCAGCAGCCAAGACCAGGGGGAAGGCTACACCTTC,CASSQDQGEGYTF
TRBV7-8,.,TRBJ2-3,.,TGTGCCAGCAGCTTTACCGGGGGCACAGATACGCAGTATTTT,CASSFTGGTDTQYF
TRBV27,.,TRBJ2-5,.,TGTGCCAGCAGTTTAATAGGACCGCTCAGGGCCGAGACCCAGTACTTC,CASSLIGPLRAETQYF
TRBV7-7,.,TRBJ2-5,TRBD1,TGTGCCAGCAGCTTGGATACAGGGGCCGGGGAGACCCAGTACTTC,CASSLDTGAGETQYF
TRBV9,.,TRBJ1-2,.,TGTGCCAGCAGCGTAGGGGCAGACGACTATGGCTACACCTTC,CASSVGADDYGYTF
TRBV18,.,TRBJ2-3,.,TGTGCCAGCTCACACAGCGGTTCCACAGATACGCAGTATTTT,CASSHSGSTDTQYF
TRBV30,once,TRBJ2-4,TRBD1,TGTGCCTGGAGTGAGGGACAGGGACGAGTCGGGGCCAAAAACATTCAGTACTTC,CAWSEGQGRVGAKNIQYF